The 23 T cell receptor beta chains in this list originate from one sample, sequenced in a study of blood T cell repertoires in COVID-19. Only in-frame clones appear in the TCRdb table, and some are missing; sequencing was by immunoSEQ multiplex PCR. The sample shows about 210,000 clones, 84% of them seen only once. Sequenced input: peripheral blood. These receptors originate from a man aged 50 to 59 with active or convalescent COVID-19.

Notes on this clone: Germline and junction disagree at one end, which may indicate a read error. The chain is built from TRBV12-3 or TRBV12-4 and TRBJ2-3; D gene uncertain. The CDR3 has 13 residues. The CDR3 here is CASSLSLTDAQYF. The CDR3 nucleotides are TGTGCCAGCAGTTTGAGCCTCACAGATGCGCAGTATTTT.

The rearrangement joins TRBV4-3 to TRBJ1-4, with TRBD1 matching over 10 bases. Per germline, CDR1 LGHNA and CDR2 YSLEER. V gave up 4 bases and J gave up 6 bases; unmatched junction bases: 5. The CDR3 has 15 residues. The chain's CDR3 is CASSPGQGVHEKLFF. CDR3 nucleotide sequence: TGCGCCAGCAGCCCCGGACAGGGGGTACATGAAAAACTGTTTTTT.

This clone was counted only a few times. This CDR3 reads CASSLAPASTLSEQYV. CDR3 DNA: TGTGCCAGCAGCTTAGCGCCGGCTAGCACCCTTTCCGAGCAGTACGTC. The chain combines TRBV7-8 with TRBJ2-7; D perhaps matches TRBD2 (5 bases). Germline V CDR1 and CDR2: SGHVS, FQNEAQ. The V and J ends lost 0 bases and 6 bases respectively, with 18 bases between them. This CDR3 region has 16 residues.

The chain has TRBV2 and TRBJ1-1; a weak D match, TRBD1 (5 bases). V gave up 2 bases and J gave up 0 bases, with 19 bases separating them. The CDR3 loop spans 18 amino acids. From germline, CDR1 is SNHLY and CDR2 FYNNEI. CDR3 region: CASSEFGGVVGMNTEAFF. CDR3 DNA sequence: TGTGCCAGCAGTGAATTTGGGGGGGTTGTAGGCATGAACACTGAAGCTTTCTTT.

The chain has TRBV6-5 and TRBJ1-2; D remains unclear. Trimming shortened V by 0 bases and J by 8 bases, and 13 bases separated the two germline ends. Germline V CDR1 and CDR2: MNHEY, SVGAGI. This CDR3 region has 14 residues. The CDR3 DNA follows: TGTGCCAGCAGTTACTCAGACAATCCGCAGGGCTACACCTTC. Protein: CASSYSDNPQGYTF.

This sequence joins TRBV28 and TRBJ2-1, with 11 positions matching TRBD2. V dropped 3 bases and J dropped 10; count of bases not matched to a gene: 20. This CDR3 region has 19 residues. Germline loops: CDR1 MDHEN, CDR2 SYDVKM. The DNA of the CDR3 is TGTGCCAGCAGTTTTTACCGAGATCTAGCGGGGGGCACCCTCGGGGAGCAGTTCTTC. Translated, it gives CASSFYRDLAGGTLGEQFF. The full variable domain, with the rest looked up from reference TRBV28 and TRBJ2-1, is DVKVTQSSRYLVKRTGEKVFLECVQDMDHENMFWYRQDPGLGLRLIYFSYDVKMKEKGDIPEGYSVSREKKERFSLILESASTNQTSMYLCASSFYRDLAGGTLGEQFFGPGTRLTVL.

V usage is TRBV6-5 and J usage is TRBJ1-2, with D maybe TRBD1 (6 bases). The V end lost 7 bases, the J end lost 4 bases, and 13 bases lay between the germline ends. The CDR3 loop spans 13 amino acids. Looked up from germline, CDR1 is MNHEY and CDR2 is SVGAGI. DNA for the CDR3: TGTGCCAGCAACACCGGACAGTTCTATGGCTACACCTTC. Translated: CASNTGQFYGYTF.

This sequence joins TRBV5-1 and TRBJ1-1; 9 nucleotides align to TRBD1. The germline V gene encodes CDR1 SGHRS and CDR2 YFSETQ. The CDR3 has 14 residues. The J segment lost 5 bases and the V segment lost 4 bases, leaving 6 bases of the junction unmatched. The CDR3 bases are TGCGCCAGCAGCCCGATGACAGGGGGGACTGAAGCTTTCTTT. The encoded protein is CASSPMTGGTEAFF.

J is TRBJ1-1 and V is TRBV19, with D possibly TRBD1 on 5 matching bases. Trimming removed 9 bases at V and 4 bases at J, with 18 bases between. This CDR3 spans 14 amino acids. Germline CDR1 LNHDA, CDR2 SQIVND (reference sequence). Written as DNA, the CDR3 is TGTGCCAGCAAGGGCCAACAGGAGGGCACTGAAGCTTTCTTT. Protein product: CASKGQQEGTEAFF.

V is TRBV11-3 and J is TRBJ2-7, with a tentative D call TRBD2 (5 bases). From germline, CDR1 is SGHNT and CDR2 YENEEA. The CDR3 totals 14 residues. Trimming took 2 bases from V and 7 from J, leaving 15 bases between them. As DNA, the CDR3 is TGTGCCAGCAGCTTACGGACTCCCGTTATTGAGCAGTACTTC. Protein sequence: CASSLRTPVIEQYF. Complete variable domain (other parts from reference TRBV11-3 and TRBJ2-7): EAGVVQSPRYKIIEKKQPVAFWCNPISGHNTLYWYLQNLGQGPELLIRYENEEAVDDSQLPKDRFSAERLKGVDSTLKIQPAELGDSAVYLCASSLRTPVIEQYFGPGTRLTVT.

V and J are TRBV30 and TRBJ2-5; weak D call: TRBD1 (5 bases). V lost 2 bases and J 7 bases, leaving 11 bases between the germline ends. The CDR3 has 12 amino acids. Germline values: CDR1 GTSNPN, CDR2 SVGIG (reference sequence). CDR3 DNA sequence: TGTGCCTGGAGTCCAGGGATGATGACCCAGTACTTC. Encoded protein: CAWSPGMMTQYF. The full variable domain, completed using reference TRBV30 and TRBJ2-5, is SQTIHQWPATLVQPVGSPLSLECTVEGTSNPNLYWYRQAAGRGLQLLFYSVGIGQISSEVPQNLSASRPQDRQFILSSKKLLLSDSGFYLCAWSPGMMTQYFGPGTRLLVL.

The genes are TRBV10-3 and TRBJ2-1; tentative D call: TRBD2 (6 bases). This CDR3 comprises 16 residues. Germline V gene lookup returns CDR1 ENHRY and CDR2 SYGVKD. V gave up 3 bases and J gave up 5 bases, with 17 bases separating them. The CDR3: CAISDSVSGEHNEQFF. CDR3 bases: TGTGCCATCAGTGATTCGGTTTCGGGGGAACACAATGAGCAGTTCTTC.

The rearrangement uses TRBV19 and TRBJ2-3, with 8 bases aligning to TRBD2. The V gene end was trimmed by 7 bases and the J gene end by 4 bases; junction bases not matched to a gene: 13. The CDR3 totals 16 residues. Germline V gene lookup returns CDR1 LNHDA and CDR2 SQIVND (reference sequence). In nucleotides, the CDR3 is TGTGCCAGTACCCCTTACGTTGCGGGAGGCCCAGATACGCAGTATTTT. Translating gives CASTPYVAGGPDTQYF.

The chain combines TRBV7-3 with TRBJ1-5; D might be TRBD1 (6 bases). Trimming removed 6 bases from V and 5 bases from J, with 20 bases in between. The germline V gene encodes CDR1 SGHTA and CDR2 FQGTGA. The CDR3 has 16 residues. CDR3 protein: CASRGVWDTGDQPQHF. In DNA form, the CDR3 reads TGTGCCAGCAGGGGGGTATGGGACACTGGGGATCAGCCCCAGCATTTT.

This sequence joins TRBV6-5 and TRBJ1-2; D remains ambiguous. The V end lost 7 bases, the J end lost 8 bases, and 17 bases lay between the germline ends. CDR3 length: 13 residues. The V gene's germline CDR1 is MNHEY and CDR2 SVGAGI. The CDR3 here is CASTGSTPGGYTF. The DNA for the CDR3 is TGTGCCAGCACCGGCAGCACCCCGGGGGGCTACACCTTC.

CDR3 region: CASSPPPTRTAGLSYNEQFF. Written as DNA, the CDR3 is TGTGCCAGCTCACCACCTCCGACCCGGACGGCGGGGTTATCCTACAATGAGCAGTTCTTC. J is TRBJ2-1 and V is TRBV18; perhaps TRBD2 as D (6 bases). CDR3 length: 20 residues. Germline V gene data show CDR1 as KGHSH and CDR2 as LQKENI. The ends were cut back, 0 bases at V and 1 base at J, with 22 bases in the middle.

The chain links TRBV21-1 to TRBJ2-7; the table's D call, TRBD1, was not checked against the DNA. TRBV21-1 is a pseudogene segment. The CDR3 sequence is 14 residues long. As DNA, the CDR3 is TGTGCCAGCAGCAAAGAGGGACAGAGTTGCGAGCAGTACGTC. It encodes CASSKEGQSCEQYV.

This chain joins TRBV5-6 and TRBJ2-3; 7 positions agree with TRBD1. V dropped 2 bases and J dropped 1; count of bases not matched to a gene: 1. This CDR3 is 14 amino acids long. CDR1 SGHDT and CDR2 YYEEEE come from the germline V gene. CDR3 region: CASSFGQGTDTQYF. CDR3 nucleotides: TGTGCCAGCAGCTTCGGACAGGGCACAGATACGCAGTATTTT.

The chain has TRBV6-5 and TRBJ1-1; D is possibly TRBD1 (6 bases). The CDR3 has 15 residues. The germline V gene has CDR1 MNHEY and CDR2 SVGAGI. Trimming pared 0 bases from V and 0 bases from J, leaving 8 bases between. The CDR3 reads CASSYSAGVNTEAFF. CDR3 bases: TGTGCCAGCAGTTACTCAGCAGGGGTGAACACTGAAGCTTTCTTT.

This chain's CDR3 is CASRHRGQGYGYTF. DNA for the CDR3: TGTGCCAGCAGACACAGGGGCCAAGGCTATGGCTACACCTTC. The V gene is TRBV6-5, the J gene TRBJ1-2; TRBD1 matches 7 bases. V trimming: 6 bases; J trimming: 4 bases; junction bases outside the gene matches: 8. The CDR3 has 14 residues. Germline V gene sequence: CDR1 MNHEY, CDR2 SVGAGI.

V usage is TRBV28 and J usage is TRBJ1-6, with 7 bases fitting TRBD1. In germline, CDR1 is MDHEN, CDR2 SYDVKM. Trimming removed 7 bases from V and 3 bases from J; junction bases left unmatched: 9. This CDR3 region has 16 residues. CDR3 bases: TGTGCCAGCATATCAACCGGACAGGACTATAATTCACCCCTCCACTTT. Its protein is CASISTGQDYNSPLHF. Variable domain in full (rest from reference TRBV28 and TRBJ1-6): DVKVTQSSRYLVKRTGEKVFLECVQDMDHENMFWYRQDPGLGLRLIYFSYDVKMKEKGDIPEGYSVSREKKERFSLILESASTNQTSMYLCASISTGQDYNSPLHFGNGTRLTVT.

The V and J genes are TRBV3-1 (or the pseudogene TRBV3-2) and TRBJ1-1, with 9 bases aligning to TRBD1. This CDR3 comprises 16 residues. The V gene's germline CDR1 is LGHDT and CDR2 YNNKEL (reference sequence). Trimming at V came to 4 bases and at J to 5 bases, leaving 11 bases not matched to a gene. CDR3 loop: CASSLSDRGGRTEAFF. The CDR3 nucleotides are TGTGCCAGCAGCCTATCGGACAGGGGAGGTCGGACTGAAGCTTTCTTT.

The J gene is TRBJ1-1, the V gene TRBV29-1; D is uncertain. Between the trimmed V and J ends, which lost 0 bases and 1 base, there was a span of 15 bases. This CDR3 region has 16 residues. Germline-derived CDR1 and CDR2 are SQVTM and ANQGSEA. The CDR3 DNA reads as TGCAGCGTTGAAGATCGAGGCGCGGCCCCGAACACTGAAGCTTTCTTT. Amino acids: CSVEDRGAAPNTEAFF. Using reference TRBV29-1 and TRBJ1-1 for the parts outside the CDR3, the full variable domain is SAVISQKPSRDICQRGTSLTIQCQVDSQVTMMFWYRQQPGQSLTLIATANQGSEATYESGFVIDKFPISRPNLTFSTLTVSNMSPEDSSIYLCSVEDRGAAPNTEAFFGQGTRLTVV.